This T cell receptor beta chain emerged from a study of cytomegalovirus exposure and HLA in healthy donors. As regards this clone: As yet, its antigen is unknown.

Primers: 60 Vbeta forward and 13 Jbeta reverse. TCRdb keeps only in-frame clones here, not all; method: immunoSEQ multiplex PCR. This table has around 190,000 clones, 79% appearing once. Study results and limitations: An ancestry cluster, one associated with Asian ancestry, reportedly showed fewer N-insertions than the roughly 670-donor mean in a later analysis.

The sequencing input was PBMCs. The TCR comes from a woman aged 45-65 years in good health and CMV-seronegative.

CDR3 sequence (DNA): TGTGCCAGCAGCCCCGGGGGGGACACGTACAATGAGCAGTTCTTC. It codes for CASSPGGDTYNEQFF. This chain links TRBV5-4 with TRBJ2-1; 8 nucleotides match TRBD2. V lost 4 bases, J lost 4 bases, and 7 bases stayed unmatched. Germline lookup yields CDR1 SGHNT and CDR2 YYREEE (reference sequence). The CDR3 is made up of 15 amino acids.